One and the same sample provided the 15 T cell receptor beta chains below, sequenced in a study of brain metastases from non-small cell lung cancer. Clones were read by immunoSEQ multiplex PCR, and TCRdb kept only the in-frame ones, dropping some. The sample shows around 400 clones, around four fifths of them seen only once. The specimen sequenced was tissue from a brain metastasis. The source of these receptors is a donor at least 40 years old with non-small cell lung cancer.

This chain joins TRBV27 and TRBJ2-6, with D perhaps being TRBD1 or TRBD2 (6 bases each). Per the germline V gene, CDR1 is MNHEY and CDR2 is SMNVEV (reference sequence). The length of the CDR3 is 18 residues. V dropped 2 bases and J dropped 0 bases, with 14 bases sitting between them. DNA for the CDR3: TGTGCCAGCAGTTTAGGGGGGCACACGAGCTCTGGGGCCAACGTCCTGACTTTC. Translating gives CASSLGGHTSSGANVLTF.

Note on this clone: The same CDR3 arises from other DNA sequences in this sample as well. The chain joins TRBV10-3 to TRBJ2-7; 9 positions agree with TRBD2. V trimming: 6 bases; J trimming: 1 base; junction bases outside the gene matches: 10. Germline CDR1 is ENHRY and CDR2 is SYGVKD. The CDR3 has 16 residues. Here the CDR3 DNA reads TGTGCCATCAGACCCTCGGGAGCGGGAGGATCCTACGAGCAGTACTTC. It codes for CAIRPSGAGGSYEQYF.

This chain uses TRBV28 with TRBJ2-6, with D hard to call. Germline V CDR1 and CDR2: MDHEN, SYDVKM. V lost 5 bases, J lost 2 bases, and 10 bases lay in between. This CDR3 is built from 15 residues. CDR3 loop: CASSMDGPGANVLTF. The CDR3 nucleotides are TGTGCCAGCAGTATGGACGGGCCTGGGGCCAACGTCCTGACTTTC.

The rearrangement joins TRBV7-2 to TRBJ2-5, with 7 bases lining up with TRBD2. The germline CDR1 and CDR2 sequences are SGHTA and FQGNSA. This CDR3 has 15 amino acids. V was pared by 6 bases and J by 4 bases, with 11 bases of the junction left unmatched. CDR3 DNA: TGTGCCAGCAGTTTAACGGCGGGAGTGGGAGAGACCCAGTACTTC. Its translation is CASSLTAGVGETQYF.

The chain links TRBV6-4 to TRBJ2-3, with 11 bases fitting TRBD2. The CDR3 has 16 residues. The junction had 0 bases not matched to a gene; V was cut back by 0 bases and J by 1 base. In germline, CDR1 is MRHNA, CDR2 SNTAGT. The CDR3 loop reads CASSDSSGGGTDTQYF. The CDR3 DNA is TGTGCCAGCAGTGACTCTAGCGGGGGGGGCACAGATACGCAGTATTTT.

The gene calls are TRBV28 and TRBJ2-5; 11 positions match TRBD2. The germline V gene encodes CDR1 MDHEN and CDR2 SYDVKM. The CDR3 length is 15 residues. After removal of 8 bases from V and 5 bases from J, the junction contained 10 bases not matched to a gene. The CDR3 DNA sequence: TGTGCCAGCTCAATCCTAGCGGGAGGATTGGAGACCCAGTACTTC. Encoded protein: CASSILAGGLETQYF.

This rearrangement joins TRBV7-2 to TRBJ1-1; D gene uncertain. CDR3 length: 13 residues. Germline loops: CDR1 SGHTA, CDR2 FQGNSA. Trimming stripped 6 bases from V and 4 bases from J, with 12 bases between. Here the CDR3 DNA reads TGTGCCAGCAGTTTATTGGGATTCACTGAAGCTTTCTTT. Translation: CASSLLGFTEAFF.

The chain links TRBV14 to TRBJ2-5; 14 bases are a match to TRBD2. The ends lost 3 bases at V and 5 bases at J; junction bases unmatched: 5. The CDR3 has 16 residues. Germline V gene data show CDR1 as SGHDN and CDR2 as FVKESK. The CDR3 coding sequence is TGTGCCAGCAGCCACCCGACTAGCGGGGGGGCCGAGACCCAGTACTTC. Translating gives CASSHPTSGGAETQYF.

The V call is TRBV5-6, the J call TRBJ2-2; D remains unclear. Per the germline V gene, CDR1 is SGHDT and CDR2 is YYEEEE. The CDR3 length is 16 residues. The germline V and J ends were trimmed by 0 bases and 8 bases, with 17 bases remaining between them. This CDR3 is CASSLGVWASTGELFF. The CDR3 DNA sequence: TGTGCCAGCAGCTTGGGGGTTTGGGCTTCAACTGGGGAGCTGTTTTTT.

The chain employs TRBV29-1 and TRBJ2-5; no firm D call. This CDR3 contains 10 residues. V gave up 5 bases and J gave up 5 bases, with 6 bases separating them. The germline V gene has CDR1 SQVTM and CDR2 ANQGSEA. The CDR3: CSVLDETQYF. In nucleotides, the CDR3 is TGCAGCGTTCTGGATGAGACCCAGTACTTC.

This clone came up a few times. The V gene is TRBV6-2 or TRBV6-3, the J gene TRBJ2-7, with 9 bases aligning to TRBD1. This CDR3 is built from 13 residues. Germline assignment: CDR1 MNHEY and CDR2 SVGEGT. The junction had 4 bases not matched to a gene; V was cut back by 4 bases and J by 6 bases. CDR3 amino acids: CASSWTGAAEQYF. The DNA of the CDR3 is TGTGCCAGCAGTTGGACAGGGGCCGCCGAGCAGTACTTC.

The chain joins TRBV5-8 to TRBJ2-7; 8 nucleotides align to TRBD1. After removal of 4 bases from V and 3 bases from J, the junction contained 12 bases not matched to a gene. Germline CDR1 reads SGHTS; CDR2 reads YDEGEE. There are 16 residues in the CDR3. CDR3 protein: CASSGGTGTGVYEQYF. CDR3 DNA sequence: TGTGCCAGCAGCGGCGGGACCGGGACAGGAGTCTACGAGCAGTACTTC.

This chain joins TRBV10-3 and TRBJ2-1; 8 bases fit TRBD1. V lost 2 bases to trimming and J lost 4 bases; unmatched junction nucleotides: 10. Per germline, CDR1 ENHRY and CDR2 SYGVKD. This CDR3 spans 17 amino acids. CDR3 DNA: TGTGCCATCAGTGAGGGGGGGTCGGGACAGGTTTACAATGAGCAGTTCTTC. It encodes CAISEGGSGQVYNEQFF.

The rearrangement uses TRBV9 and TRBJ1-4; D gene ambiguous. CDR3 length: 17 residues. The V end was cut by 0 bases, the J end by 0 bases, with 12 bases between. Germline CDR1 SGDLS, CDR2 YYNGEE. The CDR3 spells CASSVGGSWATNEKLFF. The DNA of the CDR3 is TGTGCCAGCAGCGTAGGTGGTTCGTGGGCAACTAATGAAAAACTGTTTTTT.

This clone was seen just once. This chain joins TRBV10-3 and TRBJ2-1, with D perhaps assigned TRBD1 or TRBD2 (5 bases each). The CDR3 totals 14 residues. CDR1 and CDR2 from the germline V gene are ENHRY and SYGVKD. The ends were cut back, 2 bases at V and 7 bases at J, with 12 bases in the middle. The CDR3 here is CAISEGTTGNEQFF. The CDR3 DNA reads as TGTGCCATCAGTGAGGGGACCACTGGAAATGAGCAGTTCTTC.